The rows below give T cell receptor beta chains drawn from one sample of a study of T cells in Graves' hyperthyroidism and ophthalmopathy. TCRdb re-called the multiplex PCR reads with MiXCR, one entry per CDR3 protein. This table has over 250,000 distinct CDR3 sequences, roughly 15% appearing once. The sample consisted of blood. The origin of the receptors is a middle-aged woman with Graves' ophthalmopathy. Both conserved end residues are part of each CDR3. A D gene is named only where the DNA matches it firmly. Expanded clones are given a class, and other clones once, few, many or no size at all.

D	V	size	J	CDR3	DNA
TRBD1	TRBV29-1	.	TRBJ2-7	CSVVGGTGRAYEQYF	TGCAGCGTTGTGGGGGGGACAGGGAGAGCCTACGAGCAGTACTTC
.	TRBV7-8	many	TRBJ1-2	CASSRAMDYGYTF	TGTGCCAGCAGCCGGGCCATGGACTATGGCTACACCTTC
.	TRBV30	few	TRBJ1-1	CAFFEGDWTRLVLVTEAFF	TGTGCCTTTTTCGAGGGGGATTGGACACGGTTGGTCTTGGTCACTGAAGCTTTCTTT
TRBD2	TRBV7-9	many	TRBJ2-1	CASSAQASGGYNEQFF	TGTGCCAGCAGCGCCCAGGCTAGCGGGGGTTACAATGAGCAGTTCTTC
.	TRBV10-3	.	TRBJ2-7	CAISDRIAYEQYF	TGTGCCATCAGTGACAGGATTGCCTACGAGCAGTACTTC
TRBD1	TRBV28	many	TRBJ2-7	CASSSYLPDPTRRRQGSTEQYF	TGTGCCAGCAGTTCATATCTGCCGGACCCAACTAGACGGCGACAGGGATCTACCGAGCAGTACTTC
TRBD2	TRBV7-9	few	TRBJ2-1	CASSVAGGPYEQFF	TGTGCCAGCAGCGTAGCGGGAGGGCCCTATGAGCAGTTCTTC
.	TRBV27	many	TRBJ1-2	CASSFSFSGAGGYTF	TGTGCCAGCAGTTTTTCTTTTTCGGGGGCGGGAGGCTACACCTTC
.	TRBV10-2	many	TRBJ2-5	CASSELQQETQYF	TGCGCCAGCAGTGAGTTACAGCAAGAGACCCAGTACTTC
.	TRBV18	few	TRBJ1-1	CASSLYTTLGTNTEAFF	TGTGCCAGCTCACTGTATACCACCCTCGGGACGAACACTGAAGCTTTCTTT
.	TRBV6-1	many	TRBJ2-7	CASSAYSREGEQYF	TGTGCCAGCAGTGCCTACTCCAGGGAAGGCGAGCAGTACTTC
.	TRBV5-1	.	TRBJ1-6	CASSLVSGKKDSPLHF	TGCGCCAGCAGCTTGGTTTCCGGGAAGAAAGACTCACCCCTCCACTTT
TRBD2	TRBV2	few	TRBJ2-1	CASRILAVEQFF	TGTGCCAGCAGGATACTAGCGGTTGAGCAGTTCTTC
TRBD1	TRBV7-6	many	TRBJ1-1	CASRNRGSTEAFF	TGTGCCAGCAGGAACAGGGGGAGCACTGAAGCTTTCTTT
.	TRBV6-1	many	TRBJ2-2	CASSEAWVQGNTGELFF	TGTGCCAGCAGTGAGGCTTGGGTACAGGGGAACACCGGGGAGCTGTTTTTT
.	TRBV19	.	TRBJ1-2	CASSMAGIYGYTF	TGTGCCAGTAGTATGGCAGGGATCTATGGCTACACCTTC
TRBD2	TRBV20-1	many	TRBJ2-7	CSARDGASGRAYEQYF	TGCAGTGCTAGAGATGGCGCTAGCGGGAGGGCATACGAGCAGTACTTC
.	TRBV7-2	many	TRBJ1-1	CASSHVGTEAFF	TGTGCCAGCAGCCACGTTGGCACTGAAGCTTTCTTT
TRBD2	TRBV20-1	many	TRBJ2-1	CSASGRNNEQFF	TGCAGTGCTAGCGGGAGGAACAATGAGCAGTTCTTC
TRBD1	TRBV12-3/TRBV12-4	many	TRBJ1-2	CASTMGQGIYGYTF	TGTGCCAGCACCATGGGACAGGGAATCTATGGCTACACCTTC
.	TRBV25-1	.	TRBJ1-1	CASIPWSRPEAFF	TGTGCCAGCATACCGTGGAGCAGACCTGAAGCTTTCTTT
TRBD1	TRBV28	many	TRBJ1-1	CASIANDRATEAFF	TGTGCCAGCATAGCGAACGACAGGGCCACTGAAGCTTTCTTT